This entry lists 25 T cell receptor beta chains sequenced from one sample in a study of blood T cell repertoires in COVID-19. Assay used: immunoSEQ multiplex PCR; TCRdb lists only in-frame clones, some missing. The table includes around 370,000 clones, 85% to 90% detected once. Specimen: PBMCs or T cells enriched from blood (not recorded which). Source of these receptors: a woman aged 18-29 years who had recovered from COVID-19.

J is TRBJ1-1 and V is TRBV7-9, with D possibly being TRBD1 (5 bases). V lost 4 bases and J lost 3, with 15 bases in between. CDR3 length equals 15 residues. Germline V lookup: CDR1 SEHNR, CDR2 FQNEAQ (reference sequence). CDR3 bases: TGTGCCAGCAGCTCCCGGGGCTCGGGGGACACTGAAGCTTTCTTT. This encodes CASSSRGSGDTEAFF.

The chain combines TRBV27 with TRBJ1-4, with D tentatively TRBD1 (6 bases). The CDR3 has 13 residues. V was pared by 6 bases and J by 4 bases, with 9 bases between. The germline CDR1 and CDR2 sequences are MNHEY and SMNVEV (reference sequence). The CDR3 sequence: CASRGDINEKLFF. CDR3 bases: TGTGCCAGCAGGGGGGACATTAATGAAAAACTGTTTTTT. Filled out from reference TRBV27 and TRBJ1-4, the complete variable domain reads EAQVTQNPRYLITVTGKKLTVTCSQNMNHEYMSWYRQDPGLGLRQIYYSMNVEVTDKGDVPEGYKVSRKEKRNFPLILESPSPNQTSLYFCASRGDINEKLFFGSGTQLSVL.

The chain carries TRBV18 and TRBJ1-6, with TRBD1 matching 9 bases. The CDR3 totals 17 residues. V trimming: 4 bases; J trimming: 3 bases; junction bases outside the gene matches: 7. Germline V gives CDR1 KGHSH, CDR2 LQKENI. The CDR3 loop reads CASSQPGQGLYNSPLHF. Here the CDR3 DNA reads TGTGCCAGCTCACAACCGGGACAGGGCCTCTATAATTCACCCCTCCACTTT.

V is TRBV4-1 and J is TRBJ1-4; 7 bases map to TRBD1. CDR1 is MGHRA and CDR2 is YSYEKL in the germline V gene. The CDR3 consists of 15 residues. With V trimmed by 0 bases and J by 8 bases, 6 bases remained unmatched. CDR3 residues: CASSQDDREWEKLFF. The CDR3, as DNA: TGCGCCAGCAGCCAAGATGACAGGGAGTGGGAAAAACTGTTTTTT.

This rearrangement joins TRBV7-6 to TRBJ1-5; 7 bases align to TRBD1. CDR1 and CDR2 (germline): SGHVS, FNYEAQ. The CDR3 has 15 residues. Trimming cost V 1 base and J 2 bases; bases outside gene matches: 2. CDR3 sequence (DNA): TGTGCCAGCAGCTTAGGAGGGGGCGGCAATCAGCCCCAGCATTTT. Its translation: CASSLGGGGNQPQHF.

The V and J genes are TRBV11-2 and TRBJ2-1; D may be TRBD2 (6 bases). Germline V gene sequence: CDR1 SGHAT, CDR2 FQNNGV. There are 18 residues in the CDR3. Trimming took 1 base from V and 5 from J, leaving 21 bases between them. The CDR3 coding sequence is TGTGCCAGCAGCTTAGGAAAGGGCGCGGGAAGGGGAAACAATGAGCAGTTCTTC. Its translation: CASSLGKGAGRGNNEQFF.

J is TRBJ1-2 and V is TRBV11-2; 8 bases are a match to TRBD1. Germline CDR1 is SGHAT and CDR2 is FQNNGV. CDR3 length: 12 residues. V was pared by 5 bases and J by 7 bases, with 3 bases of the junction left unmatched. The CDR3 loop is CASSRTGSGYTF. The CDR3 DNA sequence: TGTGCCAGCAGCCGGACAGGGAGTGGCTACACCTTC.

V and J are TRBV4-3 and TRBJ2-7; 8 bases are a match to TRBD1. Unmatched junction bases numbered 13, after V lost 0 bases and J lost 6 bases. Germline CDR1 reads LGHNA; CDR2 reads YSLEER. The CDR3 is made up of 17 amino acids. In DNA form, the CDR3 reads TGCGCCAGCAGCCAAGATCGGGGGACAGGTGTAGGAGGCGAGCAGTACTTC. It encodes CASSQDRGTGVGGEQYF.

V gene TRBV6-5 combines with J gene TRBJ2-5; D might be TRBD2 (7 bases). The V gene lost 2 bases and the J gene lost 5 bases, with 15 bases spanning the gap. This CDR3 region has 15 residues. Per germline, CDR1 MNHEY and CDR2 SVGAGI. The CDR3 bases are TGTGCCAGCAGTTACGGACCCCCGGGGGGCGAGACCCAGTACTTC. Its translation is CASSYGPPGGETQYF.

This clone showed up just once. Written as DNA, the CDR3 is TGCGCCAGCAGCCAAGACCTTAGCTCAGATACGCAGTATTTT. It is translated as CASSQDLSSDTQYF. The chain joins TRBV4-3 to TRBJ2-3, with no clear D. Germline V CDR1 and CDR2: LGHNA, YSLEER. CDR3 size: 14 residues. V gave up 0 bases and J gave up 4 bases, with 8 bases separating them.

The gene calls are TRBV2 and TRBJ2-5; a possible D gene is TRBD1 (6 bases). Germline-derived CDR1 and CDR2 are SNHLY and FYNNEI. V lost 5 bases to trimming and J lost 3 bases, with 13 bases between them. This CDR3 has 14 amino acids. The DNA for the CDR3 is TGTGCCAGCAGTAAGGGACACACTAAAGAGACCCAGTACTTC. Translation: CASSKGHTKETQYF. The variable domain in full, completed from reference TRBV2 and TRBJ2-5, reads EPEVTQTPSHQVTQMGQEVILRCVPISNHLYFYWYRQILGQKVEFLVSFYNNEISEKSEIFDDQFSVERPDGSNFTLKIRSTKLEDSAMYFCASSKGHTKETQYFGPGTRLLVL.

This sequence joins TRBV27 and TRBJ2-3; a weak D match, TRBD1 (5 bases). Germline V lookup: CDR1 MNHEY, CDR2 SMNVEV (reference sequence). The CDR3 is 17 residues long. V lost 3 bases and J 1 base, leaving 17 bases between the germline ends. CDR3 nucleotides: TGTGCCAGCAGTTTTCAACTTCCGAGCAGGGGCACAGATACGCAGTATTTT. Protein: CASSFQLPSRGTDTQYF.

The chain carries TRBV13 and TRBJ2-1, with 13 bases lining up with TRBD2. The CDR3 contains 15 residues. CDR1 PRHDT and CDR2 FYEKMQ come from the germline V gene (reference sequence). The J segment lost 6 bases and the V segment lost 3 bases, leaving 2 bases of the junction unmatched. The CDR3 DNA sequence: TGTGCCAGCAGCTTCGGGACTAGCGGGGCCAATGAGCAGTTCTTC. It is translated as CASSFGTSGANEQFF. The entire variable domain, with the rest obtained from reference TRBV13 and TRBJ2-1, is as follows: AAGVIQSPRHLIKEKRETATLKCYPIPRHDTVYWYQQGPGQDPQFLISFYEKMQSDKGSIPDRFSAQQFSDYHSELNMSSLELGDSALYFCASSFGTSGANEQFFGPGTRLTVL.

This chain joins TRBV30 and TRBJ2-7; D is perhaps TRBD1 (6 bases). This CDR3 is built from 14 residues. Looked up from germline, CDR1 is GTSNPN and CDR2 is SVGIG (reference sequence). Trimming stripped 4 bases from V and 4 bases from J, with 17 bases between. The CDR3 DNA sequence: TGTGCCTGGACGACAGGAATCCTTCGATACGAGCAGTACTTC. This encodes CAWTTGILRYEQYF.

The chain employs TRBV27 and TRBJ1-5; D might be TRBD1 (5 bases). The CDR3 consists of 14 residues. Germline CDR1 reads MNHEY; CDR2 reads SMNVEV (reference sequence). Trimming left V 6 bases short and J 7 bases short, with 16 bases between. The CDR3: CASSPGGLGQPQHF. The CDR3 DNA is TGTGCCAGCAGCCCCGGGGGATTGGGGCAGCCCCAGCATTTT.

The chain employs TRBV4-1 and TRBJ2-7; 9 positions match TRBD1. The CDR3 extends over 15 amino acids. Germline-derived CDR1 and CDR2 are MGHRA and YSYEKL. With 8 bases clipped from V and 0 bases from J, the junction kept 8 bases outside the gene matches. The CDR3 loop is CASGPGQGPSYEQYF. CDR3 nucleotide sequence: TGCGCCAGCGGACCCGGACAGGGGCCCTCCTACGAGCAGTACTTC.

The chain employs TRBV2 and TRBJ2-1; 12 bases are shared with TRBD2. With V trimmed by 6 bases and J by 5 bases, 23 bases remained unmatched. This CDR3 is built from 21 residues. Looked up from germline, CDR1 is SNHLY and CDR2 is FYNNEI. CDR3 residues: CASSDPHLTSGGYLGDNEQFF. CDR3 nucleotide sequence: TGTGCCAGCAGCGATCCGCACCTGACTAGCGGGGGTTACTTGGGCGACAATGAGCAGTTCTTC.

This chain joins TRBV7-9 and TRBJ1-4; TRBD1 might be the D (6 bases). This CDR3 is built from 14 residues. The germline V and J ends were trimmed by 4 bases and 7 bases, with 13 bases remaining between them. Germline V gives CDR1 SEHNR, CDR2 FQNEAQ (reference sequence). The CDR3 DNA reads as TGTGCCAGCAGCTACACGACAGGTTTTGAAAAACTGTTTTTT. This codes for CASSYTTGFEKLFF.

V gene TRBV7-9 combines with J gene TRBJ1-1; TRBD1 aligns across 7 bases. The CDR3 consists of 17 residues. Germline V gene lookup returns CDR1 SEHNR and CDR2 FQNEAQ (reference sequence). V shed 2 bases and J 2 bases; nucleotides not matched to a gene: 11. As DNA, the CDR3 is TGTGCCAGCAGCTTACGTCCCCCGGGACAGAGTAACACTGAAGCTTTCTTT. Translated, it gives CASSLRPPGQSNTEAFF.

V usage is TRBV2 and J usage is TRBJ1-5; D may be TRBD1 (6 bases). Deletions cut 6 bases from V and 6 bases from J, with 9 bases between. In germline, CDR1 is SNHLY, CDR2 FYNNEI. The CDR3 spans 12 residues. The CDR3 protein is CASRGGSQPQHF. In DNA, the CDR3 is TGTGCCAGCAGAGGGGGTAGTCAGCCCCAGCATTTT.

The chain combines TRBV14 with TRBJ2-7; 10 bases align to TRBD1. The CDR3 sequence is 16 residues long. The germline V gene has CDR1 SGHDN and CDR2 FVKESK. The V and J ends lost 1 base and 2 bases, in that order; junction bases with no gene match: 5. The CDR3 region is CASSQGAGTGAYEQYF. DNA for the CDR3: TGTGCCAGCAGCCAAGGTGCAGGGACAGGGGCCTACGAGCAGTACTTC. The variable domain in full, completed from reference TRBV14 and TRBJ2-7, reads EAGVTQFPSHSVIEKGQTVTLRCDPISGHDNLYWYRRVMGKEIKFLLHFVKESKQDESGMPNNRFLAERTGGTYSTLKVQPAELEDSGVYFCASSQGAGTGAYEQYFGPGTRLTVT.

The chain combines TRBV6-1 with TRBJ1-2; D uncertain. Germline values: CDR1 MNHNS, CDR2 SASEGT. V lost 4 bases and J lost 1, with 7 bases in between. There are 13 residues in the CDR3. The CDR3 DNA reads as TGTGCCAGCAGTGTTGTGAGTAACTATGGCTACACCTTC. Its protein is CASSVVSNYGYTF.

In this sample, this clone turned up once. CDR3: CASSLTVARLAGMGEQFF. The CDR3 DNA is TGTGCCAGCAGCTTAACCGTAGCGAGACTAGCGGGGATGGGTGAGCAGTTCTTC. This sequence joins TRBV7-3 and TRBJ2-1; TRBD2 matches 11 bases. Looked up from germline, CDR1 is SGHTA and CDR2 is FQGTGA. The trim removed 0 bases at V and 9 bases at J, leaving 13 bases unmatched. The CDR3 spans 18 residues.

This clone was recorded only once. The gene calls are TRBV7-6 and TRBJ2-1, with 9 bases identical to TRBD1. The germline V gene encodes CDR1 SGHVS and CDR2 FNYEAQ. CDR3 length: 15 amino acids. Germline trimming cut 2 bases from V and 5 bases from J; bases unmatched to any gene: 4. The CDR3 DNA reads as TGTGCCAGCAGCTTATGGGGACAGGGTAACAATGAGCAGTTCTTC. Its protein product is CASSLWGQGNNEQFF.

This chain links TRBV11-2 with TRBJ2-3, with D hard to call. This CDR3 is built from 12 residues. Germline CDR1 is SGHAT and CDR2 is FQNNGV. V lost 0 bases and J lost 12, with 10 bases in between. The CDR3 loop reads CASSLDHTNQYF. CDR3 nucleotide sequence: TGTGCCAGCAGCTTAGATCATACAAACCAGTATTTT.